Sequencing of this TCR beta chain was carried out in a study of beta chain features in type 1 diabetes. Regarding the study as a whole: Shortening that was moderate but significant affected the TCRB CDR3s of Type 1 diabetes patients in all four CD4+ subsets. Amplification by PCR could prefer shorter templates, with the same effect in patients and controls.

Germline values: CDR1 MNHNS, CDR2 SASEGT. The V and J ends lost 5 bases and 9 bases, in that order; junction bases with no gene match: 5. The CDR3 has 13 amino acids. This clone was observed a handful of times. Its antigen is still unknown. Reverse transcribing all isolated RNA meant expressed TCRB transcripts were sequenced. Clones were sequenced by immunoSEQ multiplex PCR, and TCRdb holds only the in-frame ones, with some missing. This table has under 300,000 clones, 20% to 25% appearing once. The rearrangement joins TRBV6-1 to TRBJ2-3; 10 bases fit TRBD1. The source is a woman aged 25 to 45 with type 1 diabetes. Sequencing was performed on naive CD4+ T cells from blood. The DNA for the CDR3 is TGTGCCAGCAGTTATGGGGACAGGGGAACGCAGTATTTT. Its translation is CASSYGDRGTQYF.